This record covers a single T cell receptor (beta chain). What it binds is not known. Method: immunoSEQ multiplex PCR; TCRdb's copy keeps in-frame clones and lacks some. The sample holds more than 95,000 clones; 80% to 85% are singletons and the top ten take around 3%. The record originates from a study of radiation and T cells in renal cell carcinoma. The germline V gene encodes CDR1 GTSNPN and CDR2 SVGIG (reference sequence). The length of the CDR3 is 12 residues. With V trimmed by 8 bases and J by 7 bases, 3 bases remained unmatched. Study-level results: In blood, top tumor clones expanded by 2 weeks, shrinking by 4.

Time point given: baseline pretreatment blood. The treatment was: 15 Gy SBRT to primary tumor, nephrectomy 4 weeks later. Blood was sampled at baseline, 2 weeks and 4 weeks after SBRT. The gene calls are TRBV30 and TRBJ1-6, with 9 bases identical to TRBD1. The sequence was obtained from a woman aged 55-70 years with renal cell carcinoma. Source: blood, taken from a patient whose treatment included radiotherapy and nephrectomy. The CDR3: CASGQGNSPLHF. In DNA form, the CDR3 reads TGTGCCAGTGGACAGGGGAATTCACCCCTCCACTTT.